This TCR beta chain was profiled in a study of cytomegalovirus exposure and HLA in healthy donors. Findings and caveats of the study: According to the study, some 160 TCR beta chains were cytomegalovirus-associated. The tendency of first-cohort TCR clusters to co-occur in the 120 or so validation repertoires was the finding of a later analysis.

As for this clone: As yet, its antigen is unknown.

The assay was immunoSEQ multiplex PCR, and TCRdb's table has in-frame clones only and misses some. The sample holds more than 90,000 clones; around nine tenths are singletons and the top ten take 4.4%. The CDR3 spans 15 residues. Germline CDR1 is MDHEN and CDR2 is SYDVKM. V lost 2 bases, J lost 3 bases, and 11 bases lay in between. This sequence was found in a man aged 18 to 35 in good health and CMV-seropositive. Sequenced sample: PBMCs. This chain connects TRBV28 to TRBJ1-5; a possible D gene is TRBD1 (5 bases). The CDR3 protein is CASSLGDRYNQPQHF. CDR3 nucleotide sequence: TGTGCCAGCAGTTTAGGTGACAGATACAATCAGCCCCAGCATTTT.